Described below is a single TCR beta chain sequence and its context. The data were taken from a study of Ad26.COV2.S vaccination and SARS-CoV-2 variants. Overall study: COV1001, an Ad26.COV2.S trial, supplied this vaccine-arm donor. Ad26.COV2.S was injected intramuscularly once or twice, 56 days apart.

Repertoires were generated with immunoSEQ multiplex PCR, while TCRdb's copy carries only in-frame clones and drops some. The table lists a few hundred thousand clones, roughly 91% of them singletons. Specified treatment: approximately 18 received Ad26.COV2.S at low or high dose, single or two shots; roughly 5 received placebo; per-sample allocation not given. Day 63 following the first vaccine or placebo injection was when the samples were taken. V gave up 8 bases and J gave up 9 bases, with 5 bases separating them. CDR3 length: 9 amino acids. V is TRBV12-3 or TRBV12-4 and J is TRBJ2-1; D gene uncertain. The material sequenced was peripheral blood, taken in a trial of Ad26.COV2.S vaccine versus placebo. This clonotype was sampled from a person aged 18-60 years who received the Ad26.COV2.S COVID-19 vaccine or a placebo. The CDR3 spells CASLGEQFF. The CDR3 DNA reads as TGTGCCAGCCTGGGTGAGCAGTTCTTC.